This entry lists 7 T cell receptor beta chains sequenced from one sample in a study of vaccination and CD4 T cells after COVID-19. The Oncomine TCR Beta short-read assay sequenced DNA from cultured CD4+ T cells. TCRdb fed the PCR reads into MiXCR, producing one record per CDR3 protein. In the table there are about 12,000 distinct CDR3 sequences, approximately 61% of which are singletons. Their recognized antigens are unknown. Treatment denoted: roughly 10-day PBMC culture with coronavirus spike peptide pools or control peptides (ViraFEST assay). The material sequenced was CD4+ T cells from blood, cultured in vitro, taken before SARS-CoV-2 vaccination. These receptors were collected from a human donor who had recovered from COVID-19.

The rearrangement links TRBV7-7 to TRBJ2-3, with D perhaps TRBD1 (5 bases). V lost 1 base and J 1 base, leaving 9 bases between the germline ends. Germline values: CDR1 SSHAT, CDR2 FNYEAQ (reference sequence). The CDR3 has 15 amino acids. The CDR3 region has the DNA TGTGCCAGCAGCTTAGGCTTAGGGGGCACAGATACGCAGTATTTT. It specifies CASSLGLGGTDTQYF.

V and J are TRBV20-1 and TRBJ2-7, with D hard to call. The CDR3 contains 11 residues. CDR1 and CDR2 (germline): DFQATT, SNEGSKA (reference sequence). V lost 4 bases and J 3 bases, leaving 7 bases between the germline ends. DNA of the CDR3: TGCAGTGCTACTTCACTCTACGAGCAGTACTTC. Its protein is CSATSLYEQYF.

The chain combines TRBV4-3 with TRBJ2-3; 12 bases fit TRBD2. V dropped 0 bases and J dropped 4; count of bases not matched to a gene: 8. In germline, CDR1 is LGHNA, CDR2 YSLEER. CDR3 length: 18 amino acids. DNA for the CDR3: TGCGCCAGCAGCCAAGATCCTAACCTAGCGGGAGGGCCAGATACGCAGTATTTT. It specifies CASSQDPNLAGGPDTQYF.

The rearrangement uses TRBV19 and TRBJ2-2; 7 bases are a match to TRBD1. Germline loops: CDR1 LNHDA, CDR2 SQIVND (reference sequence). V dropped 3 bases and J dropped 5; count of bases not matched to a gene: 3. The CDR3 loop spans 14 amino acids. This CDR3 is CASSMRGQTGELFF. In nucleotides, the CDR3 is TGTGCCAGTAGTATGAGGGGGCAGACCGGGGAGCTGTTTTTT.

The chain joins TRBV20-1 to TRBJ1-2, with TRBD1 matching over 8 bases. CDR1 and CDR2 from the germline V gene are DFQATT and SNEGSKA (reference sequence). V dropped 5 bases and J dropped 8; count of bases not matched to a gene: 10. The length of the CDR3 is 13 residues. In DNA form, the CDR3 reads TGCAGTGCTTTCAGGGACAGGATCGGGGGCTACACCTTC. Translated: CSAFRDRIGGYTF.

The chain couples TRBV20-1 to TRBJ2-7, with TRBD2 matching over 14 bases. V shed 5 bases and J 4 bases; nucleotides not matched to a gene: 1. Germline V lookup: CDR1 DFQATT, CDR2 SNEGSKA (reference sequence). The CDR3 has 13 residues. CDR3 sequence reads: CSAGLAGGYEQYF. In nucleotides, the CDR3 is TGCAGTGCTGGACTAGCGGGAGGTTACGAGCAGTACTTC.

The DNA of the CDR3 is TGTGCCAGCAGCTTAGTAGGTTTGGGGACAGGTATGAACACTGAAGCTTTCTTT. Translating it yields CASSLVGLGTGMNTEAFF. The chain is built from TRBV7-2 and TRBJ1-1, with 8 bases that match TRBD1. There are 18 residues in the CDR3. The V gene end was trimmed by 1 base and the J gene end by 0 bases; junction bases not matched to a gene: 10. CDR1 and CDR2 from the germline V gene are SGHTA and FQGNSA.